This T cell receptor (beta chain) was observed in a study of blood T cell repertoires in COVID-19. Germline CDR1 is SGHTS and CDR2 is YDEGEE. The V gene lost 0 bases and the J gene lost 3 bases, with 12 bases spanning the gap. This CDR3 is built from 15 residues. Original data processing: Using reference gene primer amplification, nucleated cell counts were estimated. Data came from immunoSEQ multiplex PCR; TCRdb stores just in-frame clones and leaves some out. The DNA was the basis for D and trimming; V, J and clone size are from that table. Among 310,000 or so clones listed, approximately 90% were seen once.

The V call is TRBV5-8, the J call TRBJ1-1, with no clear D. The receptor was isolated from a woman aged 40 to 50 who had recovered from COVID-19. Sequencing used PBMCs or T cells enriched from blood (not recorded which). The CDR3 DNA sequence: TGTGCCAGCAGCTTGGCGGGTTTCGGTGACACTGAAGCTTTCTTT. It yields the protein CASSLAGFGDTEAFF.